This T cell receptor beta chain was sequenced in a study of early T cells in non-severe SARS-CoV-2 infection. A single record per CDR3 protein comes from TCRdb applying MiXCR to the 5' RACE reads. The sample lists around 80,000 distinct CDR3 sequences; approximately 12% were seen once. CDR1 is KGHSH, CDR2 LQKENI, per germline. The CDR3 runs to 14 residues. V shed 5 bases and J 5 bases; nucleotides not matched to a gene: 6. On this clonotype itself: Its antigen is unidentified.

General observations from the study: CD4 and private specificities were missed by VDJdb matching, which favored anti-spike CD8 responses.

The specimen sequenced was whole blood. This chain connects TRBV18 to TRBJ1-1; 9 nucleotides align to TRBD1. This TCR derives from an adult who was a healthcare worker with PCR-confirmed SARS-CoV-2 infection or an uninfected control (not recorded which). The CDR3 DNA is TGTGCCAGCTCAACCGGGACAGGGAAGACTGAAGCTTTCTTT. This sequence encodes CASSTGTGKTEAFF.